This T cell receptor (beta chain) was recovered during a study of CD8 T cells in ankylosing spondylitis. Regarding the study as a whole: Some of the motif variants had earlier been found in reactive arthritis patients' fluid and blood. Apparently characteristic of ankylosing spondylitis blood was a TCR beta motif (about eight highly homologous variants). Researchers report that disease-linked clones proved CD8+ and relatively rare in peripheral blood.

V trimming: 8 bases; J trimming: 4 bases; junction bases outside the gene matches: 6. The CDR3 is made up of 14 amino acids. CDR1 is SNHLY, CDR2 FYNNEI, per germline. Via MiXCR, TCRdb re-called the 5' RACE reads, giving one row per CDR3 protein. The sample has 100,000 to 150,000 distinct CDR3 sequences; under 20% are singletons. Details on this clonotype: The antigen remains undetermined.

The source is a male donor with ankylosing spondylitis. The sequencing input was blood, either unsorted or a sorted T cell fraction (not recorded which). The rearrangement links TRBV2 to TRBJ2-1; TRBD2 matches 9 bases. The CDR3 DNA is TGTGCCAGCGGGGCGACTAGCGGATACAATGAGCAGTTCTTC. Amino acid sequence: CASGATSGYNEQFF.